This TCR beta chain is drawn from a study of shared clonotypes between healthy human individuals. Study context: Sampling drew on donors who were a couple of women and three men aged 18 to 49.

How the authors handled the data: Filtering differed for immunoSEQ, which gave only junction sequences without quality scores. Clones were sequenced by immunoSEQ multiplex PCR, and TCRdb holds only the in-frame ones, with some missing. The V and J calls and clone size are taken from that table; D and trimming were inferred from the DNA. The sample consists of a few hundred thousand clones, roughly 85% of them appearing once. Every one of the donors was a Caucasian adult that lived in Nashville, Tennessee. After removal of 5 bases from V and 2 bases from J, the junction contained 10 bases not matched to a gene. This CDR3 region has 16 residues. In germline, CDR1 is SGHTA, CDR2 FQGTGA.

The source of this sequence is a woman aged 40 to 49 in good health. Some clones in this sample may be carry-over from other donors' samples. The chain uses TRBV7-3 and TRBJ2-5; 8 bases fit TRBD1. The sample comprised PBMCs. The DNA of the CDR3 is TGTGCCAGCAGCGCATCCTCTAACAGGGGGCAAGAGACCCAGTACTTC. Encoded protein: CASSASSNRGQETQYF. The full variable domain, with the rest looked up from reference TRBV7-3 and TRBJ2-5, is GAGVSQTPSNKVTEKGKYVELRCDPISGHTALYWYRQSLGQGPEFLIYFQGTGAADDSGLPNDRFFAVRPEGSVSTLKIQRTERGDSAVYLCASSASSNRGQETQYFGPGTRLLVL.